Following are 23 T cell receptor beta chains from one sample sequenced in a study of cytomegalovirus exposure and HLA in healthy donors listed by TCRdb under 2017. The library came from the immunoSEQ multiplex PCR assay. The multiplex PCR relied on a mix of 60 forward primers for TCR Vbeta segments and 13 reverse primers for TCR Jbeta segments. The clones in this table, taken by TCRdb from immuneACCESS, are in-frame only. Not every clone is retained; where verified, under half of the shortfall comes from an unresolved V gene, and the cause of the rest is unknown. This sample holds roughly 100,000 clones; about 83% were observed only once. Around 5.2% of the sample is held by the ten biggest clonotypes. The source material was PBMCs. The receptors derive from a woman younger than 35 in good health and CMV-seropositive.

This chain uses TRBV2 with TRBJ1-2; D not resolved. Germline V gene sequence: CDR1 SNHLY, CDR2 FYNNEI. The CDR3 covers 14 residues. V lost 4 bases to trimming and J lost 4 bases, with 13 bases between them. The DNA for the CDR3 is TGTGCCAGCAGTGGAGGCCGTCCTAGCTATGGCTACACCTTC. This encodes CASSGGRPSYGYTF.

The V call is TRBV6-4, the J call TRBJ2-2; TRBD2 matches 9 bases. Trimming cost V 6 bases and J 6 bases; bases outside gene matches: 5. Per germline, CDR1 MRHNA and CDR2 SNTAGT. The CDR3 has 14 amino acids. CDR3 nucleotide sequence: TGTGCCAGCAGGATGGGACTAGCTTCCGGGGAGCTGTTTTTT. Residues: CASRMGLASGELFF.

The V call is TRBV5-1, the J call TRBJ2-5; perhaps TRBD2 as D (5 bases). TRBJ2-7 matches the DNA end more closely, so the J call is doubtful. CDR1 and CDR2 from the germline V gene are SGHRS and YFSETQ. The CDR3 is made up of 16 amino acids. CDR3 in DNA: TGCGCCAGCAGCTTGGCAGGCGGGTTACTCTCCTACGAGCAGTACTTC. Translation gives CASSLAGGLLSYEQYF.

V is TRBV25-1 and J is TRBJ2-2; 10 bases fit TRBD1. This CDR3 comprises 15 residues. CDR1 MGHDK and CDR2 SYGVNS come from the germline V gene. Losses at the gene ends were 6 bases for V and 6 bases for J; bases not matched to a gene: 7. CDR3 nucleotides: TGTGCCAGCAGCCCCGGGACAGGGGAGTCCGGGGAGCTGTTTTTT. It translates to CASSPGTGESGELFF.

The chain has TRBV29-1 and TRBJ1-4, with 9 bases lining up with TRBD1. The CDR3 runs to 14 residues. The V and J ends lost 6 bases and 0 bases, in that order; junction bases with no gene match: 2. Germline V lookup: CDR1 SQVTM, CDR2 ANQGSEA. In DNA form, the CDR3 reads TGCAGCGTGGGACAGGGCCCAACTAATGAAAAACTGTTTTTT. Protein sequence: CSVGQGPTNEKLFF.

The chain carries TRBV2 and TRBJ2-7, with 14 positions matching TRBD2. V lost 1 base to trimming and J lost 4 bases; unmatched junction nucleotides: 9. CDR1 and CDR2 from the germline V gene are SNHLY and FYNNEI. The CDR3 is 18 residues long. The CDR3 region has the DNA TGTGCCAGCAGTGAAGTAGTATTAGGGACTAGCGGGAGATACGAGCAGTACTTC. Its protein product is CASSEVVLGTSGRYEQYF.

V is TRBV19 and J is TRBJ1-5, with TRBD1 identical over 7 bases. The CDR3 totals 13 residues. The V segment lost 6 bases and the J segment 4 bases; nucleotides outside the gene matches: 3. From germline, CDR1 is LNHDA and CDR2 SQIVND (reference sequence). The CDR3 DNA follows: TGTGCCAGTAGGGACAGGTTAAATCAGCCCCAGCATTTT. Translation gives CASRDRLNQPQHF.

This clone showed up just a few times. The J gene is TRBJ1-4, the V gene TRBV7-6; D is perhaps TRBD1 (6 bases). Germline assignment: CDR1 SGHVS and CDR2 FNYEAQ. Trimming removed 4 bases at V and 8 bases at J, with 20 bases between. CDR3 length: 16 residues. This CDR3 reads CASSSQLRGTQEKLFF. In DNA form, the CDR3 reads TGTGCCAGCAGCTCGCAACTCAGGGGTACCCAAGAAAAACTGTTTTTT.

The V and J genes are TRBV6-1 and TRBJ1-4; D is unresolved. The length of the CDR3 is 14 residues. CDR1 is MNHNS and CDR2 is SASEGT in the germline V gene. Trimming removed 7 bases from V and 4 bases from J, with 13 bases in between. DNA of the CDR3: TGTGCCAGCACCCTTTCACAGCATAATGAAAAACTGTTTTTT. Translation gives CASTLSQHNEKLFF.

The chain is built from TRBV9 and TRBJ2-5; TRBD2 matches 12 bases. Germline values: CDR1 SGDLS, CDR2 YYNGEE. CDR3 length equals 16 residues. The V segment lost 0 bases and the J segment 5 bases; nucleotides outside the gene matches: 5. Here the CDR3 DNA reads TGTGCCAGCAGCGTAGGGACTAGCGGGGCGTATGAGACCCAGTACTTC. Translation: CASSVGTSGAYETQYF.

The chain carries TRBV5-1 and TRBJ1-1, with 7 nucleotides matching TRBD1. The CDR3 covers 15 residues. Germline V lookup: CDR1 SGHRS, CDR2 YFSETQ. V gave up 0 bases and J gave up 5 bases; unmatched junction bases: 7. Here the CDR3 DNA reads TGCGCCAGCAGCTTGGCCGACAGGGTGTTAACTGAAGCTTTCTTT. Protein: CASSLADRVLTEAFF.

This chain's CDR3 is CASSFLGGGPSYEQYF. The CDR3 DNA is TGTGCCAGCAGCTTCCTTGGGGGGGGGCCTTCCTACGAGCAGTACTTC. This rearrangement joins TRBV13 to TRBJ2-7; possibly TRBD2 for D (7 bases). The CDR3 has 16 amino acids. V was trimmed by 3 bases and J by 1 base, leaving 16 bases between them. Looked up from germline, CDR1 is PRHDT and CDR2 is FYEKMQ (reference sequence).

The chain employs TRBV2 and TRBJ2-5; the D is unclear. The J call may be faulty, since TRBJ2-7 better matches the DNA end. The CDR3 has 12 residues. Germline CDR1 SNHLY, CDR2 FYNNEI. This chain's CDR3 is CASKSNSYEQYF. DNA for the CDR3: TGTGCCAGCAAGTCTAACTCCTACGAGCAGTACTTC.

This chain links TRBV6-5 with TRBJ1-1; perhaps TRBD1 as D (5 bases). The CDR3 runs to 15 residues. V lost 2 bases, J lost 0 bases, and 10 bases lay in between. In germline, CDR1 is MNHEY, CDR2 SVGAGI. This CDR3 reads CASSYGRGMNTEAFF. CDR3 nucleotides: TGTGCCAGCAGTTACGGTAGGGGAATGAACACTGAAGCTTTCTTT.

In this sample, this clone turned up a few times. The rearrangement uses TRBV7-9 and TRBJ1-1; tentatively, D is TRBD1 (5 bases). Per the germline V gene, CDR1 is SEHNR and CDR2 is FQNEAQ (reference sequence). V shed 5 bases and J shed 4 bases, with 17 bases lying between them. The length of the CDR3 is 15 residues. CDR3 in DNA: TGTGCCAGCAGCCCCACCGGGGGTCTCCTCACTGAAGCTTTCTTT. It yields the protein CASSPTGGLLTEAFF.

This chain links TRBV5-1 with TRBJ2-5; D not certain. CDR1 is SGHRS, CDR2 YFSETQ, per germline. With 4 bases removed from V and 5 bases from J, the gap between germline ends came to 12 bases. The CDR3 sequence is 13 residues long. For the CDR3, the DNA is TGCGCCAGCAGCCATGGAGTCGGGGAGACCCAGTACTTC. Protein: CASSHGVGETQYF. Together with reference TRBV5-1 and TRBJ2-5, the CDR3 gives the full variable domain: KAGVTQTPRYLIKTRGQQVTLSCSPISGHRSVSWYQQTPGQGLQFLFEYFSETQRNKGNFPGRFSGRQFSNSRSEMNVSTLELGDSALYLCASSHGVGETQYFGPGTRLLVL.

This clone was seen only a few times. V gene TRBV25-1 combines with J gene TRBJ1-4; D is possibly TRBD1 (5 bases). The V end was cut by 5 bases, the J end by 3 bases, with 10 bases between. Germline-derived CDR1 and CDR2 are MGHDK and SYGVNS. The CDR3 runs to 14 residues. DNA of the CDR3: TGTGCCAGCAGTTCCGACAGATCTAATGAAAAACTGTTTTTT. Translating it yields CASSSDRSNEKLFF. Using reference TRBV25-1 and TRBJ1-4 for the parts outside the CDR3, the full variable domain is EADIYQTPRYLVIGTGKKITLECSQTMGHDKMYWYQQDPGMELHLIHYSYGVNSTEKGDLSSESTVSRIRTEHFPLTLESARPSHTSQYLCASSSDRSNEKLFFGSGTQLSVL.

The rearrangement joins TRBV5-6 to TRBJ2-1, with a possible D match to TRBD2 (6 bases). CDR1 is SGHDT and CDR2 is YYEEEE in the germline V gene. This CDR3 has 18 amino acids. Trimming stripped 1 base from V and 3 bases from J, with 20 bases between. Here the CDR3 reads CASSLSPGWGVIYNEQFF. CDR3 nucleotides: TGTGCCAGCAGCTTGAGCCCCGGATGGGGGGTAATCTACAATGAGCAGTTCTTC.

The genes are TRBV19 and TRBJ2-1, with D maybe TRBD2 (5 bases). CDR3 length: 16 residues. Between the trimmed V and J ends, which lost 3 bases and 2 bases, there was a span of 14 bases. CDR1 and CDR2 (germline): LNHDA, SQIVND (reference sequence). This chain's CDR3 is CASSILDTGAYNEQFF. CDR3 bases: TGTGCCAGTAGTATCTTAGATACCGGGGCCTACAATGAGCAGTTCTTC.

The rearrangement joins TRBV28 to TRBJ1-4; unclear D gene. This CDR3 region has 14 residues. V gave up 5 bases and J gave up 7 bases, with 14 bases separating them. Germline CDR1 is MDHEN and CDR2 is SYDVKM. The CDR3 DNA is TGTGCCAGCAGTCTATCTCAGAGGAGTGAAAAACTGTTTTTT. It is translated as CASSLSQRSEKLFF.

In nucleotides, the CDR3 is TGTGCCACCAGCCCGGACAGGGGGGGCAATCAGCCCCAGCATTTT. This sequence encodes CATSPDRGGNQPQHF. The chain carries TRBV15 and TRBJ1-5; 10 bases are a match to TRBD1. Trimming removed 5 bases from V and 2 bases from J; junction bases left unmatched: 3. CDR1 and CDR2 (germline): LNHNV, YYDKDF (reference sequence). This CDR3 is built from 15 residues.

The chain links TRBV4-1 to TRBJ2-7; maybe TRBD1 (8 bases). The CDR3 sequence is 17 residues long. Trimming took off 4 bases at V and 1 base at J, with 20 bases between the two ends. Per germline, CDR1 MGHRA and CDR2 YSYEKL. The CDR3 DNA is TGCGCCAGCAGCCGGAAGGGAGGGACAGGCGCTTCCTACGAGCAGTACTTC. This sequence encodes CASSRKGGTGASYEQYF.

The chain joins TRBV2 to TRBJ2-3, with 14 bases fitting TRBD2. Germline V lookup: CDR1 SNHLY, CDR2 FYNNEI. Trimming at V came to 6 bases and at J to 1 base, leaving 6 bases not matched to a gene. The CDR3 has 17 residues. CDR3 in DNA: TGTGCCAGCAGAACGGGACTAGCGGGAGCCCGCACAGATACGCAGTATTTT. As protein: CASRTGLAGARTDTQYF.